Listed here is a single T cell receptor beta chain. This specimen comes from a study of blood T cell repertoires in COVID-19. Study-wide context: Material from acute and convalescent COVID-19 was sourced from the United States, Italy and Spain.

The length of the CDR3 is 15 residues. V lost 3 bases, J lost 2 bases, and 5 bases stayed unmatched. Germline V gene sequence: CDR1 SGDLS, CDR2 YYNGEE. Sequencing used immunoSEQ multiplex PCR; TCRdb keeps in-frame clones, though not all of them. The sample records just under 60,000 clones, around 87% being singletons. The sample consisted of peripheral blood. The chain recombines TRBV9 with TRBJ2-3; 8 nucleotides agree with TRBD1. The TCR comes from a human donor with active COVID-19. The donor label of this sample is uncertain. The CDR3 is CASSDRGVYTDTQYF. CDR3 nucleotides: TGTGCCAGCAGCGACAGGGGGGTCTACACAGATACGCAGTATTTT.